This is a list of T cell receptor beta chains from one sample in a study of cytomegalovirus exposure and HLA in healthy donors. Repertoires were generated with immunoSEQ multiplex PCR, while TCRdb's copy carries only in-frame clones and drops some. This sample has about 210,000 clones, with around 81% found just once. Specimen: PBMCs. All receptors derive from a woman between 45 and 65 years old in good health and CMV-seropositive. Each CDR3 is given with its conserved first and last residue. Each record gives: V gene, J gene, D gene, clone size, CDR3 DNA, CDR3 protein. The D gene is left open where the match is weak. Expanded clones are given a class, and other clones once, few, many or no size at all.

v_gene: TRBV4-3
j_gene: TRBJ1-5
d_gene: TRBD1
abundance: .
CDR3nt: TGCGCCAGCAGCCTAAGACAGGGGGCCGGCCAGCCCCAGCATTTT
CDR3aa: CASSLRQGAGQPQHF

v_gene: TRBV29-1
j_gene: TRBJ1-2
d_gene: .
abundance: .
CDR3nt: TGCAGCGTGGGGAGTAAAGGAGGGCTTGGGGCTAACTATGGCTACACCTTC
CDR3aa: CSVGSKGGLGANYGYTF

v_gene: TRBV4-1
j_gene: TRBJ1-2
d_gene: .
abundance: .
CDR3nt: TGCGCCAGCAGCCAAGCTATTTTGACAGGAACTAACTATGGCTACACCTTC
CDR3aa: CASSQAILTGTNYGYTF

v_gene: TRBV20-1
j_gene: TRBJ2-3
d_gene: .
abundance: .
CDR3nt: TGCAGTGCCAGACTGGCAAATACGCAGTATTTT
CDR3aa: CSARLANTQYF

v_gene: TRBV25-1
j_gene: TRBJ1-1
d_gene: .
abundance: .
CDR3nt: TGTGCCAGCACTACTATGCCGTCGGGGGACACTGAAGCTTTCTTT
CDR3aa: CASTTMPSGDTEAFF

v_gene: TRBV28
j_gene: TRBJ2-7
d_gene: .
abundance: .
CDR3nt: TGTGCCAGCATTCGAGACTACGAGCAGTACTTC
CDR3aa: CASIRDYEQYF

v_gene: TRBV7-9
j_gene: TRBJ1-1
d_gene: .
abundance: .
CDR3nt: TGTGCCAGCAGTCCAACCGGGAAGAACACTGAAGCTTTCTTT
CDR3aa: CASSPTGKNTEAFF

v_gene: TRBV29-1
j_gene: TRBJ2-1
d_gene: TRBD1
abundance: .
CDR3nt: TGCAGCATCAGGACAGGGGTCAATGAGCAGTTCTTC
CDR3aa: CSIRTGVNEQFF

v_gene: TRBV4-3
j_gene: TRBJ1-2
d_gene: .
abundance: many
CDR3nt: TGCGCCAGCAGCCTCGGACAGTTTTCTTTCTCTTATGGCTACACCTTC
CDR3aa: CASSLGQFSFSYGYTF

v_gene: TRBV5-8
j_gene: TRBJ1-2
d_gene: .
abundance: .
CDR3nt: TGTGCCAGCAGCTTGGTGGAGGGGACGTCTAACTATGGCTACACCTTC
CDR3aa: CASSLVEGTSNYGYTF

v_gene: TRBV5-1
j_gene: TRBJ2-2
d_gene: .
abundance: .
CDR3nt: TGCGCCAGCAGCTTGACCCGGGGGTTGGTCTCCGGGGAGCTGTTTTTT
CDR3aa: CASSLTRGLVSGELFF

v_gene: TRBV5-5
j_gene: TRBJ1-6
d_gene: .
abundance: .
CDR3nt: TGTGCCAGCGCCTTGTCCACGGGGGATAATTCACCCCTCCACTTT
CDR3aa: CASALSTGDNSPLHF

v_gene: TRBV20-1
j_gene: TRBJ2-2
d_gene: .
abundance: .
CDR3nt: TGCAGTGCCCTAAATCTTGAGAAGCTGTTTTTT
CDR3aa: CSALNLEKLFF

v_gene: TRBV4-2
j_gene: TRBJ1-5
d_gene: .
abundance: once
CDR3nt: TGTGCCAGCAGCCCGGGACATTCAGGCAATCAGCCCCAGCATTTT
CDR3aa: CASSPGHSGNQPQHF

v_gene: TRBV11-1
j_gene: TRBJ2-5
d_gene: TRBD2
abundance: .
CDR3nt: TGTGCCAGCAGCTTATGGAGAGGAGCGGGGGGTCGAGAGACCCAGTACTTC
CDR3aa: CASSLWRGAGGRETQYF

v_gene: TRBV5-5
j_gene: TRBJ2-5
d_gene: .
abundance: .
CDR3nt: TGTGCCAGCAGCCCAGACAGTGAACAAGAGACCCAGTACTTC
CDR3aa: CASSPDSEQETQYF

v_gene: TRBV27
j_gene: TRBJ1-2
d_gene: .
abundance: .
CDR3nt: TGTGCCAGCAGTTTATTACCGGACTATGGCTACACCTTC
CDR3aa: CASSLLPDYGYTF

v_gene: TRBV2
j_gene: TRBJ1-2
d_gene: .
abundance: .
CDR3nt: TGTGCCAGCAGCCCAGTCCCCTCCCTCGGTTCAGGGTATGGCTACACCTTC
CDR3aa: CASSPVPSLGSGYGYTF

v_gene: TRBV11-2
j_gene: TRBJ1-2
d_gene: TRBD1
abundance: .
CDR3nt: TGTGCCAGCAGCTTAACGCAGGGGGCTAACTATGGCTACACCTTC
CDR3aa: CASSLTQGANYGYTF

v_gene: TRBV7-6
j_gene: TRBJ2-6
d_gene: .
abundance: .
CDR3nt: TGTGCCAGCAGCCCCACGGGACTGGCCTCCTCTGGGGCCAACGTCCTGACTTTC
CDR3aa: CASSPTGLASSGANVLTF

v_gene: TRBV11-2
j_gene: TRBJ2-7
d_gene: TRBD1
abundance: .
CDR3nt: TGTGCCAGCAGCTTGGGGACAGGGGTCTACGAGCAGTACTTC
CDR3aa: CASSLGTGVYEQYF

v_gene: TRBV28
j_gene: TRBJ1-4
d_gene: .
abundance: .
CDR3nt: TGTGCCAGCAGTTTATTGAGGGGGGGGTCCGAAATGAAAAAACTGTTTTTT
CDR3aa: CASSLLRGGSEMKKLFF

v_gene: TRBV12-5
j_gene: TRBJ2-7
d_gene: TRBD1
abundance: .
CDR3nt: TGTGCTAGTGAAGGGACAGGAGTTCTCCACGAGCAGTACTTC
CDR3aa: CASEGTGVLHEQYF

v_gene: TRBV10-1
j_gene: TRBJ1-5
d_gene: .
abundance: few
CDR3nt: TGCGCCAGCAGCAAGGGGGATCAGCCCCAGCATTTT
CDR3aa: CASSKGDQPQHF

v_gene: TRBV6-1
j_gene: TRBJ2-1
d_gene: .
abundance: .
CDR3nt: TGTGCCAGCAGTAATACCGGGACACCGAGCAATGAGCAGTTCTTC
CDR3aa: CASSNTGTPSNEQFF

v_gene: TRBV11-1
j_gene: TRBJ1-1
d_gene: TRBD1
abundance: .
CDR3nt: TGTGCCAGCAGCTTTATCGGGAGGGGGCTGATTGCTGAAGCTTTCTTT
CDR3aa: CASSFIGRGLIAEAFF

v_gene: TRBV5-1
j_gene: TRBJ1-1
d_gene: .
abundance: .
CDR3nt: TGCGCCAGCAGCTTGGTCAGGGGTGGGGACACTGAAGCTTTCTTT
CDR3aa: CASSLVRGGDTEAFF

v_gene: TRBV6-1
j_gene: TRBJ2-7
d_gene: TRBD1
abundance: .
CDR3nt: TGTGCCAGCAGTGCACAGGGGGTTTCTAACGAGCAGTACTTC
CDR3aa: CASSAQGVSNEQYF

v_gene: TRBV27
j_gene: TRBJ2-2
d_gene: .
abundance: .
CDR3nt: TGTGCCAGCAGTTTTCTCACCGGGGAGCTGTTTTTT
CDR3aa: CASSFLTGELFF

v_gene: TRBV9
j_gene: TRBJ1-5
d_gene: .
abundance: .
CDR3nt: TGTGCCAGCAGCGTCGGGGGTGGTAATCAGCCCCAGCATTTT
CDR3aa: CASSVGGGNQPQHF

v_gene: TRBV7-9
j_gene: TRBJ2-5
d_gene: TRBD2
abundance: .
CDR3nt: TGTGCCAGCAGCTTAGCGTCAGCGGGGGATCTGTGGGAGACCCAGTACTTC
CDR3aa: CASSLASAGDLWETQYF

v_gene: TRBV7-9
j_gene: TRBJ1-5
d_gene: .
abundance: few
CDR3nt: TGTGCCAGCAGCTTAGGCGCTAGCAATCAGCCCCAGCATTTT
CDR3aa: CASSLGASNQPQHF

v_gene: TRBV4-3
j_gene: TRBJ2-3
d_gene: TRBD2
abundance: .
CDR3nt: TGCGCCAGCAGCCAACAGGGGACTAGCGGGCAGTATTTT
CDR3aa: CASSQQGTSGQYF

v_gene: TRBV28
j_gene: TRBJ1-5
d_gene: TRBD1
abundance: .
CDR3nt: TGTGCCAGCAGAGATCACAGGACAGGGGGCAGTGGCAATCAGCCCCAGCATTTT
CDR3aa: CASRDHRTGGSGNQPQHF

v_gene: TRBV4-1
j_gene: TRBJ2-1
d_gene: TRBD1
abundance: .
CDR3nt: TGCGCCAGCAGCCAAGGAGAGACAGGGGGTGCCTACAATGAGCAGTTCTTC
CDR3aa: CASSQGETGGAYNEQFF

v_gene: TRBV19
j_gene: TRBJ1-1
d_gene: TRBD1
abundance: .
CDR3nt: TGTGCCAGTAGGAGCCGGGACAGTGTGAACACTGAAGCTTTCTTT
CDR3aa: CASRSRDSVNTEAFF

v_gene: TRBV11-2
j_gene: TRBJ2-2
d_gene: .
abundance: .
CDR3nt: TGTGCCAGCAGCGAAACCTCCCATGGGGGCCGGGGAGGGGAGCTGTTTTTT
CDR3aa: CASSETSHGGRGGELFF

v_gene: TRBV30
j_gene: TRBJ1-5
d_gene: .
abundance: .
CDR3nt: TGTGCCTGGAGTGCTCCTATCGTGGGCCAAAGCAATCAGCCCCAGCATTTT
CDR3aa: CAWSAPIVGQSNQPQHF

v_gene: TRBV5-6
j_gene: TRBJ1-1
d_gene: TRBD1
abundance: once
CDR3nt: TGTGCCAGCATACTACAGGGGGCGTGGACTGAAGCTTTCTTT
CDR3aa: CASILQGAWTEAFF

v_gene: TRBV19
j_gene: TRBJ2-1
d_gene: .
abundance: .
CDR3nt: TGTGCCAGCAGGCGGCAGGGGTACAATGAGCAGTTCTTC
CDR3aa: CASRRQGYNEQFF

v_gene: TRBV19
j_gene: TRBJ2-1
d_gene: TRBD2
abundance: .
CDR3nt: TGTGCCAGTAGTATAGCGGGACTAGCGGGGAACAATGAGCAGTTCTTC
CDR3aa: CASSIAGLAGNNEQFF

v_gene: TRBV30
j_gene: TRBJ2-3
d_gene: .
abundance: .
CDR3nt: TGTGCCTGGAGTAGGGCGGGAAGGGGCACAGATACGCAGTATTTT
CDR3aa: CAWSRAGRGTDTQYF

v_gene: TRBV15
j_gene: TRBJ1-5
d_gene: .
abundance: once
CDR3nt: TGTGCCACCAGCAGAGATCGGGAGTGGGGGGTTGGCAATCAGCCCCAGCATTTT
CDR3aa: CATSRDREWGVGNQPQHF

v_gene: TRBV30
j_gene: TRBJ2-7
d_gene: TRBD1
abundance: .
CDR3nt: TGTGCCTGGAGGCGGAGGGGACAGGGAGCCTACGAGCAGTACTTC
CDR3aa: CAWRRRGQGAYEQYF

v_gene: TRBV2
j_gene: TRBJ2-7
d_gene: .
abundance: .
CDR3nt: TGTGCCAGCAGTGGTTCCTCCTTCTCGGGTGAGGAGCAGTACTTC
CDR3aa: CASSGSSFSGEEQYF

v_gene: TRBV2
j_gene: TRBJ2-1
d_gene: .
abundance: .
CDR3nt: TGTGCCAGCAGTCGACAGGTCTCAGTCGCCTTCGAGCAGTTCTTC
CDR3aa: CASSRQVSVAFEQFF

v_gene: TRBV19
j_gene: TRBJ1-5
d_gene: .
abundance: .
CDR3nt: TGTGCCAGCCGTCGGGCGGGGATGAGCAATCAGCCCCAGCATTTT
CDR3aa: CASRRAGMSNQPQHF

v_gene: TRBV5-6
j_gene: TRBJ1-6
d_gene: TRBD1
abundance: .
CDR3nt: TGTGCCAGCAGCTTAATACCGGGACAGGGGGATTCACCCCTCCACTTT
CDR3aa: CASSLIPGQGDSPLHF

v_gene: TRBV30
j_gene: TRBJ2-1
d_gene: TRBD2
abundance: once
CDR3nt: TGTGCCTGGAGTGGGACTAGCGAAAACAATGAGCAGTTCTTC
CDR3aa: CAWSGTSENNEQFF

v_gene: TRBV6-1
j_gene: TRBJ2-5
d_gene: .
abundance: .
CDR3nt: TGTGCCAGCAGTGAAGACAGGGAAGAGACCCAGTACTTC
CDR3aa: CASSEDREETQYF

v_gene: TRBV2
j_gene: TRBJ2-1
d_gene: TRBD2
abundance: once
CDR3nt: TGTGCCAGCAGCCGCGGACTAGCGGTTTACAATGAGCAGTTCTTC
CDR3aa: CASSRGLAVYNEQFF

v_gene: TRBV4-2
j_gene: TRBJ2-3
d_gene: .
abundance: .
CDR3nt: TGTGCCAGCAGCCCAAGGGGGGTAGCGGGCGAACTCTCAGATACGCAGTATTTT
CDR3aa: CASSPRGVAGELSDTQYF